What follows are 20 T cell receptor beta chains derived from one specimen sequenced in a study of long-term antiretroviral therapy in people with HIV. At the survey level, the v3.0 immunoSEQ assay was run. TCRdb's table, derived via immunoSEQ multiplex PCR, lists solely in-frame clones and lacks some. Of fewer than 25,000 clones listed, 82% were seen once; the top ten hold over 8%. This sample comprised unsorted PBMCs, obtained at the start of antiretroviral therapy. These receptors were obtained from a man between 45 and 60 years old with HIV.

The chain employs TRBV5-1 and TRBJ2-3; tentatively, D is TRBD1 or TRBD2 (5 bases each). Trimming took off 3 bases at V and 7 bases at J, with 15 bases between the two ends. In germline, CDR1 is SGHRS, CDR2 YFSETQ. CDR3 size: 14 residues. The CDR3 spells CASSSRDRSYTQYF. The CDR3 DNA reads TGCGCCAGCAGCTCCCGGGACCGTAGCTATACGCAGTATTTT.

The V gene is TRBV27, the J gene TRBJ1-2; D possibly corresponds to TRBD1 (5 bases). This CDR3 has 14 residues. V lost 4 bases to trimming and J lost 2 bases, with 11 bases between them. CDR1 is MNHEY, CDR2 SMNVEV, per germline (reference sequence). The CDR3 DNA follows: TGTGCCAGCAGTTATCAGGGCACAAACTATGGCTACACCTTC. Amino acid sequence: CASSYQGTNYGYTF.

The chain has TRBV6-5 and TRBJ2-2; 10 positions agree with TRBD1. Germline loops: CDR1 MNHEY, CDR2 SVGAGI. The CDR3 spans 15 residues. V was clipped by 5 bases and J by 5 bases; unmatched bases: 5. The DNA of the CDR3 is TGTGCCAGCAGTAAGGGACAGGGGTGGACCGGGGAGCTGTTTTTT. Its protein product is CASSKGQGWTGELFF.

Written as DNA, the CDR3 is TGTGCCAGCAGCGCCGGGACAGGGAGTCAGCCCCAGCATTTT. As protein: CASSAGTGSQPQHF. This chain links TRBV6-4 with TRBJ1-5; 9 nucleotides line up with TRBD1. The J segment lost 6 bases and the V segment lost 6 bases, leaving 6 bases of the junction unmatched. The CDR3 loop spans 14 amino acids. Germline V gene data show CDR1 as MRHNA and CDR2 as SNTAGT.

This clone turned up a few times. V usage is TRBV10-3 and J usage is TRBJ2-1; TRBD2 matches 7 bases. The CDR3 sequence is 14 residues long. Germline V CDR1 and CDR2: ENHRY, SYGVKD. Losses at the gene ends were 6 bases for V and 4 bases for J; bases not matched to a gene: 6. CDR3 sequence (DNA): TGTGCCATCAGCGGGGGGTACCCTTACAATGAGCAGTTCTTC. Its translation is CAISGGYPYNEQFF.

This clone appeared once. This chain connects TRBV19 to TRBJ2-1; 7 bases are shared with TRBD2. CDR1 is LNHDA and CDR2 is SQIVND in the germline V gene (reference sequence). The trim removed 6 bases at V and 7 bases at J, leaving 9 bases unmatched. The CDR3 is 14 residues long. The CDR3 nucleotides read TGTGCCAGTAGGGTTCTCGGGAGGAGGAATGAGCAGTTCTTC. Translating it yields CASRVLGRRNEQFF.

This clone has a handful of counts. CDR3 nucleotide sequence: TGTGCCGCCTTGGGGGCTAGCGGGGAGCTGTTTTTT. Protein: CAALGASGELFF. The V gene is TRBV7-2, the J gene TRBJ2-2, with D possibly matching TRBD1 (6 bases). Germline CDR1 reads SGHTA; CDR2 reads FQGNSA. The V end was cut by 11 bases, the J end by 7 bases, with 14 bases between. CDR3 length: 12 residues.

This clone came up once. In DNA, the CDR3 is TGTGCCAGCAGTCTGCCGGGACAGACTGAAGCTTTCTTT. Translation: CASSLPGQTEAFF. The chain is built from TRBV6-5 and TRBJ1-1; TRBD1 matches 7 bases. Germline values: CDR1 MNHEY, CDR2 SVGAGI. The V and J ends lost 5 bases and 5 bases, in that order; junction bases with no gene match: 5. The CDR3 is 13 amino acids.

The V and J genes are TRBV7-9 and TRBJ2-5, with D possibly being TRBD1 (7 bases). V lost 1 base, J lost 3 bases, and 15 bases lay in between. The CDR3 length is 16 residues. The V gene's germline CDR1 is SEHNR and CDR2 FQNEAQ (reference sequence). CDR3 amino acids: CASSLEPGGLEETQYF. CDR3 coding DNA: TGTGCCAGCAGCTTAGAACCAGGGGGGCTTGAAGAGACCCAGTACTTC.

This chain joins TRBV6-1 and TRBJ2-7; a weak D match, TRBD1 (5 bases). Germline V lookup: CDR1 MNHNS, CDR2 SASEGT. The germline V and J ends were trimmed by 3 bases and 3 bases, with 12 bases remaining between them. The CDR3 is 14 residues long. The CDR3 sequence is CASSESRVSYEQYF. CDR3 nucleotides: TGTGCCAGCAGTGAGAGCAGGGTGAGCTACGAGCAGTACTTC.

J is TRBJ1-1 and V is TRBV4-3; 9 bases line up with TRBD1. The germline CDR1 and CDR2 sequences are LGHNA and YSLEER. J was trimmed by 3 bases and V by 3 bases; bases with no gene match: 11. CDR3 length equals 17 residues. The CDR3, as DNA: TGCGCCAGCAGCCACCTTGGGGGGGACAGGGTGGACACTGAAGCTTTCTTT. Translating gives CASSHLGGDRVDTEAFF.

This chain's CDR3 is CASSPGRAFGETQYF. CDR3 nucleotide sequence: TGTGCCAGCAGCCCCGGGAGGGCATTTGGAGAGACCCAGTACTTC. The chain links TRBV7-9 to TRBJ2-5; 8 bases fit TRBD2. The trim removed 5 bases at V and 4 bases at J, leaving 9 bases unmatched. The germline V gene encodes CDR1 SEHNR and CDR2 FQNEAQ (reference sequence). The CDR3 length is 15 residues.

The chain carries TRBV27 and TRBJ2-7; no definite D call. CDR3 length: 14 amino acids. The germline gives CDR1 MNHEY, CDR2 SMNVEV (reference sequence). Between the trimmed V and J ends, which lost 2 bases and 1 base, there was a span of 9 bases. CDR3 residues: CASSLKEISYEQYF. CDR3 DNA sequence: TGTGCCAGCAGTTTAAAAGAGATATCCTACGAGCAGTACTTC.

In nucleotides, the CDR3 is TGTGCCAGCAGTCCGACAGGGAGCCAAGAGACCCAGTACTTC. It yields the protein CASSPTGSQETQYF. V is TRBV7-9 and J is TRBJ2-5; 7 nucleotides match TRBD1. With 6 bases clipped from V and 1 base from J, the junction kept 5 bases outside the gene matches. CDR1 is SEHNR, CDR2 FQNEAQ, per germline (reference sequence). This CDR3 is built from 14 residues.

The chain is built from TRBV2 and TRBJ2-1; 13 nucleotides align to TRBD2. Looked up from germline, CDR1 is SNHLY and CDR2 is FYNNEI. The V segment lost 5 bases and the J segment 4 bases; nucleotides outside the gene matches: 2. The CDR3 covers 15 residues. CDR3 coding DNA: TGTGCCAGCAGTTGGACTAGCGGGAGATACAATGAGCAGTTCTTC. Its protein product is CASSWTSGRYNEQFF.

V is TRBV7-2 and J is TRBJ2-1, with no clear D. With 1 base removed from V and 13 bases from J, the gap between germline ends came to 8 bases. The V gene's germline CDR1 is SGHTA and CDR2 FQGNSA. The CDR3 is made up of 11 amino acids. CDR3 residues: CASSLVAVQFF. DNA of the CDR3: TGTGCCAGCAGCTTAGTGGCGGTCCAGTTCTTC.

V and J are TRBV2 and TRBJ2-1; D unclear. This CDR3 region has 15 residues. V lost 2 bases to trimming and J lost 5 bases, with 13 bases between them. Germline V gene sequence: CDR1 SNHLY, CDR2 FYNNEI. Here the CDR3 reads CASSESDFLDNEQFF. In nucleotides, the CDR3 is TGTGCCAGCAGTGAAAGTGACTTTCTAGACAATGAGCAGTTCTTC.

This clone was detected a few times. The chain has TRBV13 and TRBJ1-2; 7 nucleotides match TRBD1. With 5 bases clipped from V and 8 bases from J, the junction kept 5 bases outside the gene matches. Germline CDR1 is PRHDT and CDR2 is FYEKMQ (reference sequence). The CDR3 loop spans 12 amino acids. In nucleotides, the CDR3 is TGTGCCAGCAGCCTACAGGGGCGCGGCTACACCTTC. Its protein is CASSLQGRGYTF. Full variable domain (rest looked up from reference TRBV13 and TRBJ1-2): AAGVIQSPRHLIKEKRETATLKCYPIPRHDTVYWYQQGPGQDPQFLISFYEKMQSDKGSIPDRFSAQQFSDYHSELNMSSLELGDSALYFCASSLQGRGYTFGSGTRLTVV.

This rearrangement joins TRBV9 to TRBJ1-2; TRBD1 aligns across 7 bases. Germline CDR1 reads SGDLS; CDR2 reads YYNGEE. Trimming took 3 bases from V and 3 from J; bases not matched to a gene: 8. The CDR3 spans 15 residues. CDR3: CASSASGTDHYGYTF. The CDR3 DNA reads TGTGCCAGCAGCGCATCCGGGACAGACCACTATGGCTACACCTTC.

V is TRBV2 and J is TRBJ1-4, with a weak D call TRBD1 (5 bases). Germline lookup yields CDR1 SNHLY and CDR2 FYNNEI. This CDR3 is built from 13 residues. The V and J ends lost 6 bases and 8 bases respectively, with 13 bases between them. CDR3 coding DNA: TGTGCCAGCAGGGGGGGGGTTACCGAAAAACTGTTTTTT. Protein: CASRGGVTEKLFF. Variable domain in full (rest from reference TRBV2 and TRBJ1-4): EPEVTQTPSHQVTQMGQEVILRCVPISNHLYFYWYRQILGQKVEFLVSFYNNEISEKSEIFDDQFSVERPDGSNFTLKIRSTKLEDSAMYFCASRGGVTEKLFFGSGTQLSVL.